This T cell receptor (beta chain) was obtained from a study of OX40 agonist ivuxolimab in advanced cancers. V trimming: 2 bases; J trimming: 5 bases; junction bases outside the gene matches: 2. Germline V CDR1 and CDR2: SGHNT, YYREEE (reference sequence). CDR3 length: 15 amino acids. Sequencing used immunoSEQ multiplex PCR; TCRdb keeps in-frame clones, though not all of them. This sample has about 46,000 clones, with around nine tenths found just once. Points on this clone: Its antigen is as yet unknown.

Whole-study findings and limits: At 0.1 to 3.0 mg/kg and by week 6, clonal expansion occurred in CD4+ and CD8+ blood T cells.

The source was CD4+ or CD8+ T cells sorted from blood, collected in a trial of the OX40 agonist ivuxolimab. The chain carries TRBV5-4 and TRBJ2-1, with 12 bases identical to TRBD2. The clonotype was recovered from an adult with an advanced solid tumor such as melanoma, head and neck, liver or kidney cancer. The CDR3 is CASSFGLAGNNEQFF. The DNA for the CDR3 is TGTGCCAGCAGCTTTGGACTAGCGGGAAACAATGAGCAGTTCTTC.